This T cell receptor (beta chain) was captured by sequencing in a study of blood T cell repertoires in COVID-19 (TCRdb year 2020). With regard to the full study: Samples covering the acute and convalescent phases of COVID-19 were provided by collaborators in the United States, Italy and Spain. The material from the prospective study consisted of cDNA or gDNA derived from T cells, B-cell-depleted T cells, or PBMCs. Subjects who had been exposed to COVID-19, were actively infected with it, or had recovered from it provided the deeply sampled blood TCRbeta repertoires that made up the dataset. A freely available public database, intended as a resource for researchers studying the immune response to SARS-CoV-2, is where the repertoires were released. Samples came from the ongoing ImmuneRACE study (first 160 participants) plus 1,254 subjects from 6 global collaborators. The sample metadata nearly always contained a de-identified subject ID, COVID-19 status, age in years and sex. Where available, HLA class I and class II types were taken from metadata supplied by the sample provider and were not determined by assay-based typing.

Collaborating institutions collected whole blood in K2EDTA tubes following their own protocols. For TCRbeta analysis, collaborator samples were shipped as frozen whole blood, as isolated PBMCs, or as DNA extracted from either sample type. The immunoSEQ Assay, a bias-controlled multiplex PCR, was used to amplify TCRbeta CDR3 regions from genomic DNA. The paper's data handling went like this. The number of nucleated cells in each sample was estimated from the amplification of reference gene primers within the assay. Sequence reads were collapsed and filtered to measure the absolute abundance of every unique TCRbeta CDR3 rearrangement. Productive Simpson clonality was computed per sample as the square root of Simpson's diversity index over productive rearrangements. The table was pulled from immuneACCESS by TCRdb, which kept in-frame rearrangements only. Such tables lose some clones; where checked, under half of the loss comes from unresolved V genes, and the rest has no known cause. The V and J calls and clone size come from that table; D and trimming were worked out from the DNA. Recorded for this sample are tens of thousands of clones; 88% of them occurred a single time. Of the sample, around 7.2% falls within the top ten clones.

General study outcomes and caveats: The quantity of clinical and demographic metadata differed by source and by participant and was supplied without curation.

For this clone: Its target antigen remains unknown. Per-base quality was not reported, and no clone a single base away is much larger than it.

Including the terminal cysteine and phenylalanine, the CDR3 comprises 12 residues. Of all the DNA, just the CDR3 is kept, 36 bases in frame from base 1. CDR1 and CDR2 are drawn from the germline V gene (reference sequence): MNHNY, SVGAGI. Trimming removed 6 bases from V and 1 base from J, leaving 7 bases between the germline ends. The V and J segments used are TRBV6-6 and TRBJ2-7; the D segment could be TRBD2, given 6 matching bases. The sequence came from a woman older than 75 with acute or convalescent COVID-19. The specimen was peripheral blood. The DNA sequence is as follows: TGTGCCAGCAGCGGGGGATCCTACGAGCAGTACTTC. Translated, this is CASSGGSYEQYF.